This TCR beta chain was sequenced in a study of regulatory T cells in long-lasting Graves disease. Study details: By definition, persistent Graves' disease involved antithyroid drugs for over 5 years alongside positive TSH receptor antibodies.

According to the study, TCR beta libraries were built with iRepertoire HTBI primers and CDR3-region Arm-PCR. Using its own MiXCR run on the multiplex PCR reads, TCRdb lists one record per CDR3 protein. This table holds some 450,000 distinct CDR3 sequences, roughly a quarter found once. Noted time point: persistent/refractory GD, antithyroid drugs over 5 years with positive TRAb. Making the TCR library involved RNA that had been extracted from PBMCs. The authors drew patients from an endocrinology department in Xi'an, China. Looked up from germline, CDR1 is MNHGY and CDR2 is SAAAGT. The ends lost 2 bases at V and 5 bases at J; junction bases unmatched: 7. This CDR3 comprises 15 residues. Findings and limits, study-wide: Among persistent patients, a larger number of public clonotypes were shared (around 3,000) than among newly diagnosed patients (roughly 970). Persistent disease samples used TRBV28, TRBJ1-2 and TRBJ2-5 preferentially.

This clonotype was counted many times. As yet, its antigen is unknown. The source was peripheral blood mononuclear cells (PBMCs), collected when the disease was refractory, from a patient treated with antithyroid drugs. The receptor comes from a female donor with Graves disease. The chain combines TRBV6-8 with TRBJ2-7; TRBD1 matches at 9 bases. For the CDR3, the DNA is TGTGCCAGCAGTTACGCCTCGGGACAGGGCCACGAGCAGTACTTC. Translating gives CASSYASGQGHEQYF.